This entry describes one TCR beta chain. The J segment lost 0 bases and the V segment lost 6 bases, leaving 5 bases of the junction unmatched. CDR1 and CDR2 from the germline V gene are SGHRS and YFSETQ. This CDR3 contains 14 residues. This specimen comes from a study of blood T cell repertoires in COVID-19. The repertoire was sequenced with immunoSEQ multiplex PCR; TCRdb's copy has only in-frame clones and lacks some. The table shows over 150,000 clones, with approximately 86% occurring only once. The rearrangement joins TRBV5-1 to TRBJ2-7, with 8 bases matching TRBD2. The specimen sequenced was peripheral blood. The sequence was obtained from a woman aged 60 to 75 who had recovered from COVID-19. The CDR3 here is CASTSGLGSYEQYF. For the CDR3, the DNA is TGCGCCAGCACTTCGGGACTAGGCTCCTACGAGCAGTACTTC.